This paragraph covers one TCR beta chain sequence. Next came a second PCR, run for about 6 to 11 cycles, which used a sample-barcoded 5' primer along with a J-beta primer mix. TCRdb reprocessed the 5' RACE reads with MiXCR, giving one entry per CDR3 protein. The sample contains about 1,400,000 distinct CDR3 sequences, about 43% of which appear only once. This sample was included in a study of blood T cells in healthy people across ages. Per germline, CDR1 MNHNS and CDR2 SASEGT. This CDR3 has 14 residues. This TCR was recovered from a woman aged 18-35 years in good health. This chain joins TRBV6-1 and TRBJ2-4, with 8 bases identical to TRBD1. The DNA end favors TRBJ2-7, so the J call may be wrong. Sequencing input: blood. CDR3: CASSVWTGTDEQYF. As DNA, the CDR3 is TGTGCCAGCAGTGTTTGGACAGGGACGGACGAGCAGTACTTC.